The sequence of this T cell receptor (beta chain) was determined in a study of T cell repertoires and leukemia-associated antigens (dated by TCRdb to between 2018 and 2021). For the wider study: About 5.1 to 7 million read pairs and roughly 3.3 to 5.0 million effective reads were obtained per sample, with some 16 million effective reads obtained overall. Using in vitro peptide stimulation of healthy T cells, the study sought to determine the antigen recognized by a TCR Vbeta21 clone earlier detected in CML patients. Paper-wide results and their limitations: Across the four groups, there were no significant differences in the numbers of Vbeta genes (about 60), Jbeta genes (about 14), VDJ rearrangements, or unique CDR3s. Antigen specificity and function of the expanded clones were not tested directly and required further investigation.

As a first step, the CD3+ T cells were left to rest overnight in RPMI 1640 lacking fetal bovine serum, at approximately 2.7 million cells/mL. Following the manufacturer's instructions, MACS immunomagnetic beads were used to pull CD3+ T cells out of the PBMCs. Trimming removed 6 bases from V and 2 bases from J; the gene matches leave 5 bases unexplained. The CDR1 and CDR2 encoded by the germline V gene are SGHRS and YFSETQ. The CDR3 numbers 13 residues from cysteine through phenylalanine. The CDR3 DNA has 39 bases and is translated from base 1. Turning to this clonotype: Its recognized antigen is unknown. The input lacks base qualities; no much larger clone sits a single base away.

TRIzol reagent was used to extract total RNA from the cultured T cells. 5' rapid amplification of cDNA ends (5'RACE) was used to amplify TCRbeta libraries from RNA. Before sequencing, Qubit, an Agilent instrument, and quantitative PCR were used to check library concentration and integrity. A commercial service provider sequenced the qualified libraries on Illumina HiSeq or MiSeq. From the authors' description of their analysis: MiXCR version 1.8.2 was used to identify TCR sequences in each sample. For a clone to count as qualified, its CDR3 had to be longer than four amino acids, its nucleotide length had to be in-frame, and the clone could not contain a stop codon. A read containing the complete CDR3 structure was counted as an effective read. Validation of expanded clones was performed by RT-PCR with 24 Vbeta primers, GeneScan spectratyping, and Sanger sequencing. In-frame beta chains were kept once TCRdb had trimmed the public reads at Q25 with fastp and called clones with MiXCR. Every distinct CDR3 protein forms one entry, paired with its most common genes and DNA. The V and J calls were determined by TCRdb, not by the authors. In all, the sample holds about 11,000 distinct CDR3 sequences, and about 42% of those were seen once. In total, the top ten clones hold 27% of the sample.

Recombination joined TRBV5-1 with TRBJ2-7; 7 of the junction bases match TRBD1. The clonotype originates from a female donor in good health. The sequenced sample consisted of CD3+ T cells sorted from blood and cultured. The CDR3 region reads CASIGTETYEQYF. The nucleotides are TGCGCCAGCATCGGGACAGAGACCTACGAGCAGTACTTC.